The entry below gives a single T cell receptor beta chain sequence along with its context. Antigen specificity is unknown. This CDR3 region has 20 residues. CDR1 and CDR2 from the germline V gene are SGHRS and YFSETQ. V was trimmed by 0 bases and J by 0 bases, leaving 24 bases between them. The PCR ran on 60 Vbeta and 13 Jbeta primers. The data were produced by immunoSEQ multiplex PCR, yet TCRdb's version contains in-frame clones alone and is incomplete. The sample comprises a few hundred thousand clones, approximately 91% of which are singletons, and 1.5% to 2% rests with the top ten. The data belong to a study of cytomegalovirus exposure and HLA in healthy donors. Findings of the study overall: The presence/absence work took it that sequencing depth was about the same across donors.

The sample was PBMCs. The TCR was taken from a girl aged 2-10 years in good health and CMV-seronegative. This sequence joins TRBV5-1 and TRBJ1-1; D perhaps matches TRBD1 (5 bases). The CDR3 is CASSLERGMAGSLMNTEAFF. The CDR3 region has the DNA TGCGCCAGCAGCTTGGAGCGGGGTATGGCAGGGTCCCTAATGAACACTGAAGCTTTCTTT. Using reference TRBV5-1 and TRBJ1-1 for the parts outside the CDR3, the full variable domain is KAGVTQTPRYLIKTRGQQVTLSCSPISGHRSVSWYQQTPGQGLQFLFEYFSETQRNKGNFPGRFSGRQFSNSRSEMNVSTLELGDSALYLCASSLERGMAGSLMNTEAFFGQGTRLTVV.